The present TCR beta chain was sequenced within a study of blood T cell repertoires in COVID-19. In the study overall: Both acute and convalescent COVID-19 samples were obtained from the United States, Italy and Spain. T cells, B-cell-depleted T cells, or PBMCs provided the cDNA or gDNA that served as material.

In the authors' workflow: Reference gene primer amplification gave estimated nucleated cell counts. The protocol was immunoSEQ multiplex PCR, while the TCRdb copy is restricted to in-frame clones and leaves out a portion. V and J calls and clone size are as listed in that table; D and trimming were resolved from the DNA. The sample lists fewer than 150,000 clones; approximately 85% were seen once. Germline values: CDR1 SNHLY, CDR2 FYNNEI. The CDR3 length is 14 residues. V dropped 2 bases and J dropped 7 bases, with 11 bases sitting between them. This clone came up once. Recruited during active infection, patients (from Seattle) were subsequently followed longitudinally.

The clonotype was recovered from a woman in her sixties with COVID-19, enrolled during active disease. Sequenced input: peripheral blood. V gene TRBV2 combines with J gene TRBJ2-2; D might be TRBD2 (5 bases). Here the CDR3 reads CASSESEVGGELFF. The CDR3 bases are TGTGCCAGCAGTGAATCGGAGGTGGGCGGGGAGCTGTTTTTT.